Listed here are 10 T cell receptor beta chains from one sample, sequenced in a study of response to subunit inactivated influenza vaccine. MiXCR, applied by TCRdb to the RT-PCR reads, yields one record per CDR3 protein. Of around 760,000 distinct CDR3 sequences in the sample, roughly 14% were seen once. The sequencing used PBMCs from blood, collected approximately 15 days before vaccination. These receptors were obtained from a man over 45 who received an inactivated influenza vaccine.

The V gene is TRBV6-2 or TRBV6-3, the J gene TRBJ2-5; D may be TRBD1 (5 bases). This CDR3 has 13 residues. Germline V lookup: CDR1 MNHEY, CDR2 SVGEGT. Deletions cut 8 bases from V and 2 bases from J, with 12 bases between. CDR3 in amino acids: CASQRGGQETQYF. The CDR3 DNA follows: TGTGCCAGCCAAAGGGGCGGACAAGAGACCCAGTACTTC.

There are a few counts of this clonotype. The CDR3 loop is CASRFSGQAKRTGELFF. CDR3 coding DNA: TGTGCCAGCAGGTTTTCCGGACAGGCCAAGAGGACCGGGGAGCTGTTTTTT. The genes are TRBV12-3 or TRBV12-4 and TRBJ2-2; 7 positions agree with TRBD1. CDR3 size: 17 residues. V trimming: 6 bases; J trimming: 5 bases; junction bases outside the gene matches: 15.

The chain is built from TRBV11-2 and TRBJ2-3, with D possibly being TRBD2 (6 bases). CDR1 and CDR2 from the germline V gene are SGHAT and FQNNGV. V was pared by 4 bases and J by 11 bases, with 19 bases between. This CDR3 is 14 amino acids long. The DNA of the CDR3 is TGTGCCAGCAGCTCGCACCCTCTGGAGGGGAGGCAGTATTTT. This encodes CASSSHPLEGRQYF.

V and J are TRBV29-1 and TRBJ2-7; D is perhaps TRBD1 or TRBD2 (5 bases each). CDR1 and CDR2 from the germline V gene are SQVTM and ANQGSEA. This CDR3 contains 14 residues. Trimming removed 4 bases at V and 0 bases at J, with 13 bases between. The CDR3 DNA reads TGCAGCGTTGCCCGGGGCCTCCGCTCCTACGAGCAGTACTTC. Translating it yields CSVARGLRSYEQYF.

The rearrangement uses TRBV29-1 and TRBJ1-1, with D uncertain. Trimming shortened V by 6 bases and J by 1 base, and 12 bases separated the two germline ends. Germline V gives CDR1 SQVTM, CDR2 ANQGSEA. The CDR3 extends over 13 amino acids. Written as DNA, the CDR3 is TGCAGCGTGCCCGGACGGCAGAACACTGAAGCTTTCTTT. It is translated as CSVPGRQNTEAFF.

J is TRBJ2-7 and V is TRBV28; D possibly matches TRBD1 or TRBD2 (5 bases each). Trimming took 5 bases from V and 0 from J, leaving 11 bases between them. This CDR3 contains 14 residues. Germline lookup yields CDR1 MDHEN and CDR2 SYDVKM. DNA for the CDR3: TGTGCCAGCAGTAGGTTGGGGGTCTCCTACGAGCAGTACTTC. Protein sequence: CASSRLGVSYEQYF.

The sample holds a few counts of this clonotype. The chain joins TRBV28 to TRBJ2-3, with D perhaps matching TRBD2 (5 bases). Trimming shortened V by 2 bases and J by 0 bases, and 27 bases separated the two germline ends. The germline V gene has CDR1 MDHEN and CDR2 SYDVKM. The CDR3 extends over 21 amino acids. The CDR3 is CASSLLVPTGSVPTSTDTQYF. The CDR3 DNA reads as TGTGCCAGCAGTTTACTCGTCCCAACGGGGAGCGTACCAACTAGCACAGATACGCAGTATTTT.

This clonotype turned up a few times. This sequence joins TRBV28 and TRBJ2-2, with 7 bases lining up with TRBD2. This CDR3 has 16 residues. Germline loops: CDR1 MDHEN, CDR2 SYDVKM. CDR3 loop: CAARERLPTNTGELFF. The CDR3 bases are TGTGCAGCGCGGGAGCGCCTACCGACGAACACCGGGGAGCTGTTTTTT.

This clonotype was found a few times. V usage is TRBV11-1 and J usage is TRBJ1-1; 7 positions match TRBD1. The J segment lost 3 bases and the V segment lost 3 bases, leaving 10 bases of the junction unmatched. From germline, CDR1 is SGHAT and CDR2 FQDESV (reference sequence). CDR3 length equals 16 residues. The CDR3 DNA reads as TGTGCCAGCAGCTTGGTCAGGGGGGAAAGAGACACTGAAGCTTTCTTT. Translated, it gives CASSLVRGERDTEAFF.

This clonotype has more than one count but fewer than ten. V gene TRBV10-3 combines with J gene TRBJ1-6; D unresolved. Deletions cut 4 bases from V and 8 bases from J, with 9 bases between. This CDR3 comprises 13 residues. CDR1 ENHRY and CDR2 SYGVKD come from the germline V gene. DNA of the CDR3: TGTGCCATCAGTGTAGGGTTCGATTCACCCCTCCACTTT. Residues: CAISVGFDSPLHF.